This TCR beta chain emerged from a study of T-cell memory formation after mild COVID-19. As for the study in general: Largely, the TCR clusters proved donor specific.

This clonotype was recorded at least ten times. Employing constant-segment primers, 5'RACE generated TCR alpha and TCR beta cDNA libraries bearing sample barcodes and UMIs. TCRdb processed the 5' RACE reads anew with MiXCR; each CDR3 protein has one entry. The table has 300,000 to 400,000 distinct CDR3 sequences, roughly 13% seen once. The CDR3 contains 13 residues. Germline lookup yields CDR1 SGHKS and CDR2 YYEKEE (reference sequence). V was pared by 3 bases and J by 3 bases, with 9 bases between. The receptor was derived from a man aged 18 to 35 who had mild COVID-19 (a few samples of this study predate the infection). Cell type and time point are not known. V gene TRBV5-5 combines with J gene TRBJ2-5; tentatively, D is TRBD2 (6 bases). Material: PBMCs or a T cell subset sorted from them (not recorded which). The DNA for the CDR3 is TGTGCCAGCAGCTGGACGGGGGAAGAGACCCAGTACTTC. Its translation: CASSWTGEETQYF.